This TCR beta chain was identified during a study of early T cells in non-severe SARS-CoV-2 infection (dated by TCRdb to the early 2020s). Describing the broader study: Because TCR sequencing was done on bulk RNA from unsorted whole blood, the alpha and beta chains could not be paired.

Compared with germline, V lacks 10 bases and J lacks 0 bases; bases without a gene match: 8. The CDR3 holds 14 amino acids from the cysteine to the phenylalanine. The entry retains the CDR3 DNA only, 42 bases that are in frame from base 1. Via the germline V gene (reference sequence), CDR1 is MNHNY and CDR2 SVGAGI. Set within a cohort of healthcare workers in London, UK, this nested case-control study involved weekly PCR testing of nasopharyngeal swabs along with blood sampling. Healthcare workers were recruited between 23 and 31 March 2020, during the week of the UK lockdown, and were followed weekly for up to roughly 15 weeks. The protocol used for the library was 5' RACE. Sequenced using a NextSeq 500. In the TCR library protocol, unique molecular identifiers were attached to individual cDNA molecules to correct for PCR bias and sequencing error. TCR alpha and beta chains were both sequenced, and the abundances of alpha and beta sequences in each sample were closely correlated with each other. The source study handled its data this way. Decombinator V4 was used to annotate TCR sequences for V gene, J gene and CDR3. TCRs were defined as expanded if a significant change between any two time points was detected under a Poisson model with p below 0.0001. TCR abundances were normalised to the total number of TCRs sequenced in each sample and reported as counts per million. MAIT TCRs were defined by TRAV1-2 paired with TRAJ12, TRAJ20 or TRAJ33, and iNKT TCRs by TRAV10 paired with TRAJ18. VDJdb, accessed 1 November 2021, was searched for CMV, EBV and SARS-CoV-2 annotated TCRs, excluding TCRs annotated for multiple antigens. TCRdb reanalyzed the raw reads on its own, using fastp at Q25 for trimming and MiXCR for clone calling, and kept in-frame beta chains. Each entry is one CDR3 protein sequence, shown with its most common DNA and genes. It is TCRdb's table, rather than the study itself, that gives the V and J calls and clone size. This sample holds about 70,000 distinct CDR3 sequences; about 11% were observed only once. 4% to 5% of the sample rests with the top ten.

What the authors observed across the whole study: Matching against VDJdb was skewed toward anti-spike CD8 responses, likely underestimated virus-specific expansions, and missed private and CD4 specificities.

This clonotype was picked up many times. Its antigen is unknown. Base qualities are not provided; no much larger clone lies one nucleotide away. This TCR came from an adult who was a healthcare worker with PCR-confirmed SARS-CoV-2 infection or an uninfected control (not recorded which). The specimen was whole blood. The rearrangement joined TRBV6-6 to TRBJ2-7, with 8 bases aligning to TRBD1. The DNA reads as follows: TGTGCCACCCAGGGGGCAGGCAGCTCCTACGAGCAGTACTTC. Translated, it reads CATQGAGSSYEQYF.